The rows below give T cell receptor beta chains drawn from one sample of a study of shared clonotypes between healthy human individuals. The method was immunoSEQ multiplex PCR; TCRdb's version includes in-frame clones alone and lacks a portion of them. The table shows over a million clones, with about 96% occurring only once. Sequencing input: naive CD4+ T cells sorted from blood. These receptors all come from a young man in good health. CDR3s include the opening cysteine and the closing phenylalanine or tryptophan. Clone size, where shown, is once, few, many, or a class for clones that have expanded.

v_call,clone_size,j_call,cdr3_aa
TRBV19,once,TRBJ2-7,CASSMRLAGSTSRDEQYF
TRBV28,-,TRBJ1-1,CASKDTEAFF
TRBV4-1,-,TRBJ1-1,CASSHRPGTVNTEAFF
TRBV10-3,-,TRBJ2-1,CAISELGSLPGLAGSASYNEQFF
TRBV6-6,-,TRBJ1-2,CASSYHGQRYGYTF
TRBV19,-,TRBJ2-1,CASSIRTSVGSSYNEQFF
TRBV11-2,-,TRBJ2-7,CASSLEDRGNNEQYF
TRBV5-1,-,TRBJ2-3,CASSLASGGVSADTQYF
TRBV6-1,-,TRBJ2-6,CASSESPDSSGANVLTF
TRBV9,-,TRBJ2-7,CASSRRAGASYEQYF
TRBV25-1,-,TRBJ2-1,CASSGQVNSYNEQFF
TRBV27,-,TRBJ1-1,CASSSAAGAFNTEAFF
TRBV6-1,-,TRBJ2-7,CASSEGAESTYEQYF
TRBV7-9,-,TRBJ1-1,CASSLLGTEAFF
TRBV5-4,-,TRBJ1-5,CASSLGGTQPQHF
TRBV5-4,-,TRBJ2-1,CASSRTSGIYNEQFF
TRBV10-3,-,TRBJ1-1,CAISPLGGLGEAFF
TRBV5-1,-,TRBJ1-3,CASSHGYGNTIYF
TRBV18,once,TRBJ2-1,CASSPRGEQFF
TRBV11-2,-,TRBJ2-7,CASSSDIYEQYF
TRBV27,-,TRBJ1-2,CASSLTGLYGYTF
TRBV11-3,-,TRBJ2-7,CASSLGASPYEQYF
TRBV19,-,TRBJ1-1,CASTRGSASEAFF
TRBV7-8,-,TRBJ1-3,CASSPGLWGDDSGNTIYF
TRBV6-1,-,TRBJ1-5,CASSGALGQPQHF